The clone carrying this T cell receptor beta chain was found many times. Its antigen is still unknown. The V and J ends lost 3 bases and 4 bases respectively, with 21 bases between them. The CDR3 loop spans 17 amino acids. Germline V gene sequence: CDR1 SGHAT, CDR2 FQNNGV. The record originates from a study of T cell repertoires in cytomegalovirus infection. On the study more broadly: Through public TCR beta signatures, both CMV infection and matching HLA type were indicated.

TCRdb analysed the reads with MiXCR anew, one entry per CDR3 protein. Altogether approximately 500,000 distinct CDR3 sequences are present, over 9% being singletons, with the ten largest covering roughly a tenth. The study's findings and limits: Dominant in the ex vivo response were TCR beta clonotypes restricted by HLA-C and specific for CMV. Identification of carriers of CMV plus the relevant HLA was achieved through cumulative public TCR beta family frequency.

Sequenced: PBMCs. The V and J genes are TRBV11-2 and TRBJ1-1; TRBD1 is a possible D gene (6 bases). This TCR was recovered from a human donor in good health (CMV status not recorded). Some clones in this sample may be carry-over from other donors' samples. The CDR3 region is CASSLEPGGAYGTEAFF. The CDR3 DNA follows: TGTGCCAGCAGCTTGGAACCCGGGGGGGCCTATGGCACTGAAGCTTTCTTT. Full variable domain (outside the CDR3, taken from reference TRBV11-2 and TRBJ1-1): EAGVAQSPRYKIIEKRQSVAFWCNPISGHATLYWYQQILGQGPKLLIQFQNNGVVDDSQLPKDRFSAERLKGVDSTLKIQPAKLEDSAVYLCASSLEPGGAYGTEAFFGQGTRLTVV.